Following are 17 T cell receptor beta chains from one sample sequenced in a study of blood T cell repertoires in COVID-19. TCRdb keeps only in-frame clones here, not all; method: immunoSEQ multiplex PCR. The sample has 120,000 or so clones, 84% seen once. Input material: PBMCs or T cells enriched from blood (not recorded which). All receptors come from a woman aged 25 to 39 who had recovered from COVID-19.

The chain combines TRBV11-2 with TRBJ1-6, with 7 bases that match TRBD1. V was pared by 5 bases and J by 6 bases, with 7 bases of the junction left unmatched. The germline V gene has CDR1 SGHAT and CDR2 FQNNGV. This CDR3 is built from 15 residues. The CDR3 here is CASSPWDSSNSPLHF. The CDR3 DNA reads TGTGCCAGCAGCCCCTGGGACAGCTCTAATTCACCCCTCCACTTT.

The chain combines TRBV5-6 with TRBJ2-3; the match to TRBD1 covers 9 bases. The CDR3 has 15 residues. Germline V CDR1 and CDR2: SGHDT, YYEEEE. V was pared by 3 bases and J by 6 bases, with 8 bases of the junction left unmatched. The CDR3 nucleotides are TGTGCCAGCAGCTCGGGACAGGGAATATCGGATACGCAGTATTTT. Translated: CASSSGQGISDTQYF.

This chain's CDR3 is CASTSDLSSYEQYF. Written as DNA, the CDR3 is TGTGCCAGCACATCGGACTTGTCCTCCTACGAGCAGTACTTC. The rearrangement joins TRBV6-5 to TRBJ2-7; a possible D gene is TRBD2 (5 bases). The CDR3 runs 14 residues. V was cut by 7 bases and J by 0 bases, with 13 bases left in between. Germline V gene sequence: CDR1 MNHEY, CDR2 SVGAGI.

The chain employs TRBV19 and TRBJ2-7; 9 nucleotides align to TRBD2. Per germline, CDR1 LNHDA and CDR2 SQIVND (reference sequence). This CDR3 is built from 15 residues. The V gene end was trimmed by 1 base and the J gene end by 3 bases; junction bases not matched to a gene: 4. CDR3 bases: TGTGCCAGTAGTATAGGGCGGGAGGGCCTCTACGAGCAGTACTTC. This translates into CASSIGREGLYEQYF.

The rearrangement links TRBV6-2 or TRBV6-3 to TRBJ2-7; D call uncertain. CDR1 is MNHEY and CDR2 is SVGEGT in the germline V gene. Trimming took 2 bases from V and 3 from J, leaving 8 bases between them. This CDR3 comprises 13 residues. The CDR3 loop reads CASSYPGSYEQYF. The CDR3 region has the DNA TGTGCCAGCAGTTACCCCGGTAGCTACGAGCAGTACTTC.

The V call is TRBV5-4, the J call TRBJ2-3; 8 bases align to TRBD2. Germline lookup yields CDR1 SGHNT and CDR2 YYREEE (reference sequence). Unmatched junction bases numbered 13, after V lost 5 bases and J lost 5 bases. The CDR3 sequence is 16 residues long. The CDR3 spells CASSKRTSGERDTQYF. CDR3 in DNA: TGTGCCAGCAGTAAACGAACTAGCGGCGAAAGAGATACGCAGTATTTT.

The V gene is TRBV5-1, the J gene TRBJ2-7; tentative D call: TRBD1 (6 bases). Germline assignment: CDR1 SGHRS and CDR2 YFSETQ. Trimming stripped 3 bases from V and 7 bases from J, with 14 bases between. The CDR3 is made up of 13 amino acids. For the CDR3, the DNA is TGCGCCAGCAGCTCCACAGGGACCGGGGAGCAGTACTTC. Its protein is CASSSTGTGEQYF.

The chain is built from TRBV7-2 and TRBJ2-5; D is perhaps TRBD1 (5 bases). CDR3 length: 15 amino acids. CDR1 is SGHTA and CDR2 is FQGNSA in the germline V gene. Trimming removed 5 bases at V and 1 base at J, with 14 bases between. The CDR3 here is CASSRQTEFQETQYF. In nucleotides, the CDR3 is TGTGCCAGCAGCCGCCAGACAGAATTCCAAGAGACCCAGTACTTC.

The V and J genes are TRBV11-2 and TRBJ1-2; no definite D call. Germline lookup yields CDR1 SGHAT and CDR2 FQNNGV. With 1 base removed from V and 2 bases from J, the gap between germline ends came to 8 bases. The CDR3 loop spans 14 amino acids. The CDR3 loop is CASSLGGTNYGYTF. The CDR3 DNA is TGTGCCAGCAGCTTAGGTGGCACCAACTATGGCTACACCTTC.

V and J are TRBV13 and TRBJ1-1; 7 nucleotides match TRBD1. V was pared by 1 base and J by 3 bases, with 8 bases of the junction left unmatched. The length of the CDR3 is 16 residues. CDR1 is PRHDT and CDR2 is FYEKMQ in the germline V gene (reference sequence). The chain's CDR3 is CASSLEVQGRDTEAFF. For the CDR3, the DNA is TGTGCCAGCAGCTTAGAGGTACAGGGGCGAGACACTGAAGCTTTCTTT.

The chain joins TRBV24-1 to TRBJ2-1, with 16 positions matching TRBD2. Germline values: CDR1 KGHDR, CDR2 SFDVKD. Trimming at V came to 3 bases and at J to 7 bases, leaving 5 bases not matched to a gene. The CDR3 contains 17 residues. The CDR3 reads CATSDGTSGRARNEQFF. In DNA form, the CDR3 reads TGTGCCACCAGTGATGGGACTAGCGGGAGGGCCAGGAATGAGCAGTTCTTC.

V is TRBV30 and J is TRBJ1-5, with D possibly TRBD1 on 5 matching bases. Germline V gene lookup returns CDR1 GTSNPN and CDR2 SVGIG (reference sequence). This CDR3 contains 14 residues. The ends were cut back, 1 base at V and 5 bases at J, with 12 bases in the middle. CDR3 protein: CAWSEGGADQPQHF. The CDR3 bases are TGTGCCTGGAGTGAGGGAGGGGCAGATCAGCCCCAGCATTTT.

The chain uses TRBV29-1 and TRBJ2-5, with D possibly being TRBD2 (5 bases). V was cut by 3 bases and J by 2 bases, with 7 bases left in between. CDR3 length equals 12 residues. Germline CDR1 SQVTM, CDR2 ANQGSEA. The CDR3 protein is CSVDGGQETQYF. In DNA form, the CDR3 reads TGCAGCGTTGATGGCGGGCAAGAGACCCAGTACTTC.

The sample holds many counts of this clone. The chain's CDR3 is CASSVASGRTDTQYF. CDR3 sequence (DNA): TGTGCCAGCAGTGTTGCTAGCGGGAGAACAGATACGCAGTATTTT. V and J are TRBV2 and TRBJ2-3; 10 bases match TRBD2. This CDR3 contains 15 residues. After removal of 4 bases from V and 3 bases from J, the junction contained 4 bases not matched to a gene. Germline CDR1 reads SNHLY; CDR2 reads FYNNEI.

The chain links TRBV28 to TRBJ1-6, with 10 nucleotides matching TRBD1. The CDR3 runs to 13 residues. The germline gives CDR1 MDHEN, CDR2 SYDVKM. The CDR3: CATFPGQGFPLHF. The CDR3 DNA reads as TGTGCTACCTTTCCGGGACAGGGGTTCCCCCTCCACTTT.

The V call is TRBV5-1, the J call TRBJ1-6; TRBD1 might be the D (5 bases). The CDR3 consists of 16 residues. CDR1 is SGHRS, CDR2 YFSETQ, per germline. Trimming removed 1 base at V and 1 base at J, with 9 bases between. CDR3 sequence: CASSLSSGSYNSPLHF. The DNA for the CDR3 is TGCGCCAGCAGCTTGTCCTCAGGGTCCTATAATTCACCCCTCCACTTT. Filled out from reference TRBV5-1 and TRBJ1-6, the complete variable domain reads KAGVTQTPRYLIKTRGQQVTLSCSPISGHRSVSWYQQTPGQGLQFLFEYFSETQRNKGNFPGRFSGRQFSNSRSEMNVSTLELGDSALYLCASSLSSGSYNSPLHFGNGTRLTVT.

CDR3 residues: CATSDSRHGSNEKLFF. The CDR3 nucleotides are TGTGCCACCAGTGATTCAAGACATGGAAGTAATGAAAAACTGTTTTTT. V and J are TRBV24-1 and TRBJ1-4; D is unresolved. Deletions cut 2 bases from V and 4 bases from J, with 13 bases between. The germline V gene has CDR1 KGHDR and CDR2 SFDVKD. CDR3 length equals 16 residues.